A selection of T cell receptor beta chains follows, all from one sample in a study of OX40 agonist ivuxolimab in advanced cancers. Sequencing was performed with immunoSEQ multiplex PCR; in TCRdb, only in-frame clones are kept and a portion is missing. The sample carries about 7,900 clones, over 75% recorded once. The source was CD4+ or CD8+ T cells sorted from blood, collected in a trial of the OX40 agonist ivuxolimab. These receptor sequences come from an adult with an advanced solid tumor such as melanoma, head and neck, liver or kidney cancer. CDR3s include the opening cysteine and the closing phenylalanine or tryptophan. Each record gives: D gene, clone size, J gene, V gene, CDR3 DNA, CDR3 protein. A D gene is named only where the DNA matches it firmly. Clone size is stated in some rows and not others, as once, few, many or a class when expanded.

>.|.|TRBJ2-6|TRBV14
TGTGCCAGCAGCCAAGGGCAGGGTTCTGGGGCCAACGTCCTGACTTTC
CASSQGQGSGANVLTF
>.|once|TRBJ1-1|TRBV27
TGTGCCAGCAGTTCCGGCCCCTTGGGGCACACTGAAGCTTTCTTT
CASSSGPLGHTEAFF
>.|.|TRBJ2-3|TRBV5-4
TGTGCCAGCAGCTTGGTTATAGCGGCAGATACGCAGTATTTT
CASSLVIAADTQYF
>.|.|TRBJ1-1|TRBV7-3
TGTGCCAGCAGCTTAACGAGCGGGGTGGAAACTGAAGCTTTCTTT
CASSLTSGVETEAFF
>.|.|TRBJ1-2|TRBV5-8
TGTGCCAGCAGCTTGTCTATGACAAATGGCTACACCTTC
CASSLSMTNGYTF
>.|few|TRBJ2-2|TRBV5-1
TGCGCCAGCAGCTTGACAGTGAACACCGGGGAGCTGTTTTTT
CASSLTVNTGELFF
>.|.|TRBJ1-1|TRBV10-3
TGTGCCATCAGGCCCCGGGAGGACACTGAAGCTTTCTTT
CAIRPREDTEAFF
>.|few|TRBJ2-7|TRBV7-9
TGTGCCAGCAGCCAGACGAGGGAGTACGAGCAGTACTTC
CASSQTREYEQYF
>.|.|TRBJ2-7|TRBV5-1
TGCGCCAGCAGCTCCCGTCAGGGGCTGGACTACGAGCAGTACTTC
CASSSRQGLDYEQYF
>TRBD2|.|TRBJ2-3|TRBV19
TGTGCCAGTAGTATAACTAGCGGGCGTCCTAGCACAGATACGCAGTATTTT
CASSITSGRPSTDTQYF
>TRBD2|.|TRBJ2-3|TRBV7-9
TGTGCCAGCATGGGGACTAGCGGGATTACGACAGGAGATACGCAGTATTTT
CASMGTSGITTGDTQYF
>.|few|TRBJ2-1|TRBV2
TGTGCCAGCAGTCCAAGTAATGAGCAGTTCTTC
CASSPSNEQFF
>.|.|TRBJ2-7|TRBV9
TGTGCCAGCAGCCCCGGGGCCTCCTACGAGCAGTACTTC
CASSPGASYEQYF
>.|few|TRBJ2-1|TRBV6-5
TGTGCCAGCAGCCCGCAGGATTGGGATGAGCAGTTCTTC
CASSPQDWDEQFF
>TRBD2|.|TRBJ2-1|TRBV27
TGTGCCAGCAGTCAGGGAGGGTACAATGAGCAGTTCTTC
CASSQGGYNEQFF
>TRBD2|.|TRBJ2-2|TRBV6-1
TGTGCCAGCAGTGGGACTAGCGGGGCGTACACCGGGGAGCTGTTTTTT
CASSGTSGAYTGELFF
>TRBD2|.|TRBJ2-1|TRBV5-5
TGTGCCAGCAGCTTGGTCGGGGGGTCCTACAATGAGCAGTTCTTC
CASSLVGGSYNEQFF